Each of the 29 T cell receptor beta chains below was sequenced from the same sample in a study of response to subunit inactivated influenza vaccine. TCRdb used MiXCR to reprocess the RT-PCR reads, holding one entry per CDR3 protein. The data show about 540,000 distinct CDR3 sequences, roughly 23% seen once. These records were also assigned to another study, of T cells expressing NK-cell markers. As reported in that work: Making the TCR beta cDNA relied on 5'RACE template switching with UMIs.

Sample: CD4+ T cells sorted from PBMCs, taken approximately 12 days after vaccination. The origin of the receptors is a man between 45 and 60 years old who received an inactivated influenza vaccine.

This clonotype was detected a few times. The J gene is TRBJ2-3, the V gene TRBV7-2; 11 nucleotides match TRBD1. The CDR3 runs to 18 residues. CDR1 is SGHTA and CDR2 is FQGNSA in the germline V gene. The V gene end was trimmed by 1 base and the J gene end by 5 bases; junction bases not matched to a gene: 11. Here the CDR3 reads CASSLVPVGQGAKDTQYF. DNA of the CDR3: TGTGCCAGCAGCTTAGTGCCGGTAGGACAGGGGGCGAAAGATACGCAGTATTTT.

This clonotype was seen only a few times. The chain has TRBV3-1 and TRBJ1-4; TRBD1 agrees at 8 bases. Germline CDR1 LGHDT, CDR2 YNNKEL (reference sequence). Trimming took 2 bases from V and 7 from J; bases not matched to a gene: 6. The CDR3 has 15 residues. This CDR3 reads CASSQSTGGGEKLFF. The DNA of the CDR3 is TGTGCCAGCAGCCAATCTACAGGGGGAGGTGAAAAACTGTTTTTT.

This chain connects TRBV6-1 to TRBJ2-5, with D perhaps being TRBD1 or TRBD2 (7 bases each). This CDR3 has 13 residues. Per the germline V gene, CDR1 is MNHNS and CDR2 is SASEGT. Trimming cost V 6 bases and J 4 bases, with 12 bases left between them. The CDR3 reads CASRSRGGETQYF. In nucleotides, the CDR3 is TGTGCCAGCAGATCCAGGGGGGGAGAGACCCAGTACTTC.

The gene calls are TRBV7-2 and TRBJ1-3; D is undetermined. The CDR3 extends over 16 amino acids. With 1 base removed from V and 0 bases from J, the gap between germline ends came to 10 bases. Germline V gene sequence: CDR1 SGHTA, CDR2 FQGNSA. The CDR3 sequence is CASSLGVGASGNTIYF. DNA of the CDR3: TGTGCCAGCAGCTTAGGTGTGGGTGCCTCTGGAAACACCATATATTTT.

This clonotype has more than one count but fewer than ten. The chain is built from TRBV6-5 and TRBJ2-1, with D perhaps matching TRBD2 (7 bases). Germline V lookup: CDR1 MNHEY, CDR2 SVGAGI. This CDR3 has 15 residues. V gave up 4 bases and J gave up 2 bases, with 12 bases separating them. DNA for the CDR3: TGTGCCAGCAGTTTTAGGGGGAGGGCCTACAATGAGCAGTTCTTC. Translating it yields CASSFRGRAYNEQFF.

This clonotype was seen ten or more times. V usage is TRBV4-2 and J usage is TRBJ2-2, with 9 nucleotides matching TRBD2. The CDR3 has 16 amino acids. V gave up 1 base and J gave up 5 bases; unmatched junction bases: 5. CDR1 and CDR2 from the germline V gene are LGHNA and YNFKEQ. The CDR3 nucleotides are TGTGCCAGCAGCCAAGGGGCTAGCGGGAAAACCGGGGAGCTGTTTTTT. Protein: CASSQGASGKTGELFF.

The chain uses TRBV29-1 and TRBJ2-7; D not certain. V lost 4 bases, J lost 7 bases, and 11 bases lay in between. Germline CDR1 reads SQVTM; CDR2 reads ANQGSEA. This CDR3 region has 11 residues. The CDR3 DNA reads as TGCAGCGTTGGGGATGGGTGGGAGCAGTACTTC. This sequence encodes CSVGDGWEQYF.

The J gene is TRBJ2-2, the V gene TRBV7-2, with a possible D match to TRBD1 (6 bases). The CDR3 has 15 amino acids. V was trimmed by 2 bases and J by 6 bases, leaving 13 bases between them. Germline V CDR1 and CDR2: SGHTA, FQGNSA. Here the CDR3 reads CASSLRGNWAGELFF. In nucleotides, the CDR3 is TGTGCCAGCAGCTTAAGGGGGAATTGGGCCGGGGAGCTGTTTTTT.

This clonotype was seen more than once but under ten times. The chain joins TRBV6-5 to TRBJ1-3, with 8 bases lining up with TRBD1. CDR3 length: 16 residues. Trimming at V came to 2 bases and at J to 4 bases, leaving 7 bases not matched to a gene. The germline gives CDR1 MNHEY, CDR2 SVGAGI. The CDR3 reads CASSYAGTGAGNTIYF. For the CDR3, the DNA is TGTGCCAGCAGTTACGCGGGGACAGGCGCCGGAAACACCATATATTTT.

This clonotype was observed many times. The rearrangement uses TRBV18 and TRBJ2-5; a possible D gene is TRBD2 (6 bases). The CDR3 spans 20 residues. Germline V lookup: CDR1 KGHSH, CDR2 LQKENI. V shed 3 bases and J shed 2 bases, with 28 bases lying between them. CDR3 sequence (DNA): TGTGCCAGCTCACCGCTCATCGTGGGGGGAGGAAGCGGGCGTCAAGAGACCCAGTACTTC. It translates to CASSPLIVGGGSGRQETQYF.

This clonotype was seen a handful of times. The J gene is TRBJ1-4, the V gene TRBV12-3 or TRBV12-4, with TRBD1 matching over 9 bases. The CDR3 runs 17 residues. V shed 5 bases and J 8 bases; nucleotides not matched to a gene: 15. This chain's CDR3 is CASSPRPGTGIAEKLFF. CDR3 bases: TGTGCCAGCAGTCCGCGTCCCGGGACAGGGATCGCAGAAAAACTGTTTTTT.

The genes are TRBV7-2 and TRBJ2-5; D is unclear. From germline, CDR1 is SGHTA and CDR2 FQGNSA. This CDR3 region has 14 residues. V lost 5 bases and J lost 4, with 14 bases in between. CDR3 in DNA: TGTGCCAGCAGCCCATCCCGACTGTTAGAGACCCAGTACTTC. Translated: CASSPSRLLETQYF. The full variable domain, in which reference TRBV7-2 and TRBJ2-5 provide the parts outside the CDR3, is GAGVSQSPSNKVTEKGKDVELRCDPISGHTALYWYRQSLGQGLEFLIYFQGNSAPDKSGLPSDRFSAERTGGSVSTLTIQRTQQEDSAVYLCASSPSRLLETQYFGPGTRLLVL.

This clonotype occurred many times. The V call is TRBV7-8, the J call TRBJ2-6; D ambiguous. This CDR3 comprises 14 residues. V lost 5 bases and J lost 4, with 9 bases in between. Germline assignment: CDR1 SGHVS and CDR2 FQNEAQ. CDR3 sequence: CASSQSSGANVLTF. CDR3 sequence (DNA): TGTGCCAGCAGCCAATCTTCCGGGGCCAACGTCCTGACTTTC.

This chain uses TRBV18 with TRBJ2-7; D gene uncertain. The V and J ends lost 3 bases and 6 bases respectively, with 15 bases between them. The CDR3 has 14 residues. The germline gives CDR1 KGHSH, CDR2 LQKENI. CDR3 amino acids: CASSPLADAGEQYF. CDR3 nucleotide sequence: TGTGCCAGCTCACCCCTGGCAGATGCCGGCGAGCAGTACTTC.

The V call is TRBV25-1, the J call TRBJ2-7, with a tentative D call TRBD2 (6 bases). Germline V CDR1 and CDR2: MGHDK, SYGVNS. The CDR3 covers 14 residues. The germline V and J ends were trimmed by 3 bases and 4 bases, with 13 bases remaining between them. The CDR3 sequence is CASSETGAVYEQYF. DNA for the CDR3: TGTGCCAGCAGTGAGACGGGAGCAGTGTACGAGCAGTACTTC.

The chain combines TRBV2 with TRBJ2-1; D assignment may be TRBD1 or TRBD2 (5 bases each). CDR1 SNHLY and CDR2 FYNNEI come from the germline V gene. CDR3 length: 13 amino acids. The V gene lost 6 bases and the J gene lost 5 bases, with 11 bases spanning the gap. The CDR3 coding sequence is TGTGCCAGCAGGGGGGAAGTCCACAATGAGCAGTTCTTC. Its protein is CASRGEVHNEQFF.

J is TRBJ2-2 and V is TRBV28; no definite D call. Trimming removed 1 base at V and 5 bases at J, with 11 bases between. The CDR3 sequence is 15 residues long. The germline V gene encodes CDR1 MDHEN and CDR2 SYDVKM. CDR3 DNA sequence: TGTGCCAGCAGTTTATCCAGCGTAGGGACCGGGGAGCTGTTTTTT. Protein: CASSLSSVGTGELFF.

This clonotype was counted at least ten times. The rearrangement links TRBV29-1 to TRBJ2-3, with D perhaps matching TRBD2 (6 bases). V was trimmed by 6 bases and J by 5 bases, leaving 9 bases between them. This CDR3 spans 11 amino acids. Germline CDR1 reads SQVTM; CDR2 reads ANQGSEA. CDR3 sequence: CSVGLRDTQYF. The CDR3 DNA reads TGCAGCGTGGGACTCCGAGATACGCAGTATTTT.

The chain links TRBV27 to TRBJ1-2; D possibly corresponds to TRBD1 (6 bases). Germline V CDR1 and CDR2: MNHEY, SMNVEV (reference sequence). Trimming left V 2 bases short and J 2 bases short, with 18 bases between. The CDR3 extends over 17 amino acids. The CDR3 here is CASSLRGSARINYGYTF. Written as DNA, the CDR3 is TGTGCCAGCAGTTTAAGGGGGAGTGCACGAATCAACTATGGCTACACCTTC.

V and J are TRBV5-1 and TRBJ2-7; D not certain. The V end lost 0 bases, the J end lost 1 base, and 11 bases lay between the germline ends. This CDR3 spans 15 amino acids. The germline CDR1 and CDR2 sequences are SGHRS and YFSETQ. The CDR3 is CASSLGNDPSYEQYF. In DNA, the CDR3 is TGCGCCAGCAGCTTGGGGAATGACCCTTCCTACGAGCAGTACTTC. Full variable domain (remainder filled in from reference TRBV5-1 and TRBJ2-7): KAGVTQTPRYLIKTRGQQVTLSCSPISGHRSVSWYQQTPGQGLQFLFEYFSETQRNKGNFPGRFSGRQFSNSRSEMNVSTLELGDSALYLCASSLGNDPSYEQYFGPGTRLTVT.

This clonotype was counted ten times or more. The chain has TRBV5-5 and TRBJ2-3; tentatively, D is TRBD1 (5 bases). Germline CDR1 reads SGHKS; CDR2 reads YYEKEE (reference sequence). This CDR3 is built from 13 residues. V was shortened by 2 bases and J by 7 bases, with 11 bases between the two germline ends. The CDR3 spells CASSFRSDNTQYF. In nucleotides, the CDR3 is TGTGCCAGCAGCTTCCGGTCGGACAATACGCAGTATTTT.

The chain couples TRBV7-2 to TRBJ2-1; tentatively, D is TRBD2 (7 bases). The CDR3 runs to 17 residues. Germline V CDR1 and CDR2: SGHTA, FQGNSA. Trimming removed 2 bases from V and 7 bases from J, with 21 bases in between. The CDR3: CASSLRFGGGAGNEQFF. In DNA form, the CDR3 reads TGTGCCAGCAGCTTAAGATTTGGAGGGGGGGCGGGGAATGAGCAGTTCTTC.

This clonotype was observed a handful of times. The genes are TRBV20-1 and TRBJ1-5; 8 positions agree with TRBD1. The V gene end was trimmed by 3 bases and the J gene end by 4 bases; junction bases not matched to a gene: 2. The length of the CDR3 is 13 residues. In germline, CDR1 is DFQATT, CDR2 SNEGSKA (reference sequence). The CDR3 DNA is TGCAGTGCTAGTACAGGGGGTAATCAGCCCCAGCATTTT. Translation: CSASTGGNQPQHF.

The gene calls are TRBV15 and TRBJ2-1, with 12 bases fitting TRBD2. The CDR3 contains 16 residues. Per the germline V gene, CDR1 is LNHNV and CDR2 is YYDKDF (reference sequence). J gave up 13 bases and V 1 base, and 11 bases lay outside the gene matches. CDR3: CATSRGAGLAGTFQFF. Here the CDR3 DNA reads TGTGCCACCAGCAGAGGCGCAGGACTAGCGGGAACATTTCAGTTCTTC. Drawing the rest from reference TRBV15 and TRBJ2-1, the complete variable domain is DAMVIQNPRYQVTQFGKPVTLSCSQTLNHNVMYWYQQKSSQAPKLLFHYYDKDFNNEADTPDNFQSRRPNTSFCFLDIRSPGLGDTAMYLCATSRGAGLAGTFQFFGPGTRLTVL.

This clonotype was picked up many times. This sequence joins TRBV7-2 and TRBJ2-7, with D maybe TRBD2 (5 bases). The germline gives CDR1 SGHTA, CDR2 FQGNSA. V was pared by 5 bases and J by 0 bases, with 17 bases between. This CDR3 has 16 amino acids. This chain's CDR3 is CASSPLAGGSSYEQYF. DNA for the CDR3: TGTGCCAGCAGCCCGTTGGCGGGTGGGAGCTCCTACGAGCAGTACTTC.

V gene TRBV25-1 combines with J gene TRBJ1-4; no definite D call. Germline V gene lookup returns CDR1 MGHDK and CDR2 SYGVNS. The CDR3 is made up of 15 amino acids. The germline V and J ends were trimmed by 1 base and 7 bases, with 13 bases remaining between them. The CDR3 loop is CASSEWSLLGEKLFF. DNA of the CDR3: TGTGCCAGCAGTGAATGGAGCCTCCTGGGTGAAAAACTGTTTTTT.

The chain carries TRBV27 and TRBJ1-1, with unresolved D. The CDR3 runs to 13 residues. The V end was cut by 4 bases, the J end by 1 base, with 7 bases between. Germline V gene data show CDR1 as MNHEY and CDR2 as SMNVEV (reference sequence). CDR3 in DNA: TGTGCCAGCAGTTCGACACCGAACACTGAAGCTTTCTTT. This gives the protein CASSSTPNTEAFF.

In this sample, this clonotype turned up a few times. The J gene is TRBJ2-3, the V gene TRBV7-2; 7 bases line up with TRBD1. V lost 8 bases to trimming and J lost 2 bases; unmatched junction nucleotides: 4. Germline V gene sequence: CDR1 SGHTA, CDR2 FQGNSA. The CDR3 covers 13 residues. This CDR3 is CASQGQITDTQYF. The CDR3 region has the DNA TGTGCCAGCCAGGGACAGATCACAGATACGCAGTATTTT.

This clonotype was seen repeatedly, ten times or more. The V gene is TRBV4-1, the J gene TRBJ2-7; TRBD1 agrees at 9 bases. V gave up 3 bases and J gave up 4 bases; unmatched junction bases: 4. CDR1 and CDR2 from the germline V gene are MGHRA and YSYEKL. This CDR3 comprises 14 residues. The CDR3 DNA follows: TGCGCCAGCAGCCACCTGGACAGGGGATACGAGCAGTACTTC. It encodes CASSHLDRGYEQYF.